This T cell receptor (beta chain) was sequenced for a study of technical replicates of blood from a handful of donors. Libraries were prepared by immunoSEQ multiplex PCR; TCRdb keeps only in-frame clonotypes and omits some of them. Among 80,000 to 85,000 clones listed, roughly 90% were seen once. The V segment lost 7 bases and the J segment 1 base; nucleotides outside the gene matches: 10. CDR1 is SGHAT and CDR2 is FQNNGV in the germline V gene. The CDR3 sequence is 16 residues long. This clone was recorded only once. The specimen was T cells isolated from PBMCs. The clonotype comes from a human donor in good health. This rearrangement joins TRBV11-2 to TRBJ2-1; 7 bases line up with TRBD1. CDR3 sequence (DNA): TGTGCCAGCACCAGCAGTGTGACAGGGTCCTACAATGAGCAGTTCTTC. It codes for CASTSSVTGSYNEQFF.